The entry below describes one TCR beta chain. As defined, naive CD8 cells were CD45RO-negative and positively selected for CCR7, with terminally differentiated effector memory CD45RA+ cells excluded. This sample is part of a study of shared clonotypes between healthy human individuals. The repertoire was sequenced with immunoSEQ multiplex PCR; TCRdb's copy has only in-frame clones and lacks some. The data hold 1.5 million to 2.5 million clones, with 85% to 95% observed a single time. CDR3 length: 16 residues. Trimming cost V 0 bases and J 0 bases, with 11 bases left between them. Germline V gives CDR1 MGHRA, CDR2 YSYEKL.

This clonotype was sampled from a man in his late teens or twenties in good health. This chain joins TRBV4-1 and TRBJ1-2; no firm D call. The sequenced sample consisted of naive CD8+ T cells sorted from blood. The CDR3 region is CASSQELGITNYGYTF. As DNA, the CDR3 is TGCGCCAGCAGCCAAGAGCTGGGAATTACTAACTATGGCTACACCTTC.